This passage covers 25 T cell receptor beta chains from one sample sequenced in a study of OX40 agonist ivuxolimab in advanced cancers. Libraries were prepared by immunoSEQ multiplex PCR; TCRdb keeps only in-frame clonotypes and omits some of them. The sample carries about 69,000 clones, more than 85% recorded once. Sequenced material: CD4+ or CD8+ T cells sorted from blood, taken in a trial of the OX40 agonist ivuxolimab. Receptor source: an adult with an advanced solid tumor such as melanoma, head and neck, liver or kidney cancer.

The V call is TRBV27, the J call TRBJ1-5; 8 bases match TRBD1. This CDR3 is 15 amino acids long. Germline V CDR1 and CDR2: MNHEY, SMNVEV (reference sequence). Trimming took 0 bases from V and 3 from J; bases not matched to a gene: 1. The CDR3 is CASSLSDRDNQPQHF. The CDR3 region has the DNA TGTGCCAGCAGTTTATCGGACAGGGACAATCAGCCCCAGCATTTT.

The rearrangement joins TRBV15 to TRBJ1-5, with 8 bases matching TRBD1. This CDR3 contains 15 residues. The V gene's germline CDR1 is LNHNV and CDR2 YYDKDF (reference sequence). V lost 0 bases to trimming and J lost 7 bases; unmatched junction nucleotides: 5. Here the CDR3 DNA reads TGTGCCACCAGCAGAGATCCAGGGGGCGGGCAGCCCCAGCATTTT. It specifies CATSRDPGGGQPQHF.

The chain is built from TRBV11-2 and TRBJ2-7, with 10 bases matching TRBD1. Losses at the gene ends were 0 bases for V and 3 bases for J; bases not matched to a gene: 2. The CDR3 extends over 15 amino acids. Looked up from germline, CDR1 is SGHAT and CDR2 is FQNNGV. The DNA for the CDR3 is TGTGCCAGCAGCTTAGAAGGGACAGGGGTCTACGAGCAGTACTTC. The encoded protein is CASSLEGTGVYEQYF.

The rearrangement joins TRBV5-4 to TRBJ2-2, with a weak D call TRBD2 (7 bases). The germline V gene encodes CDR1 SGHNT and CDR2 YYREEE (reference sequence). The CDR3 runs 15 residues. The V end lost 0 bases, the J end lost 7 bases, and 13 bases lay between the germline ends. The CDR3 sequence is CASSLAGGQNGELFF. The CDR3 DNA is TGTGCCAGCAGCTTGGCCGGGGGGCAGAACGGGGAGCTGTTTTTT.

The chain uses TRBV29-1 and TRBJ2-1; 7 bases align to TRBD2. Looked up from germline, CDR1 is SQVTM and CDR2 is ANQGSEA. The CDR3 covers 15 residues. V shed 0 bases and J 3 bases; nucleotides not matched to a gene: 5. The CDR3 protein is CSVEEQLAFYNEQFF. The CDR3 DNA follows: TGCAGCGTTGAAGAACAACTAGCGTTCTACAATGAGCAGTTCTTC.

The chain is built from TRBV20-1 and TRBJ1-1; D not resolved. The CDR3 runs to 11 residues. The ends were cut back, 6 bases at V and 1 base at J, with 6 bases in the middle. From germline, CDR1 is DFQATT and CDR2 SNEGSKA (reference sequence). This CDR3 reads CSALKNTEAFF. The CDR3, as DNA: TGCAGTGCCTTAAAGAACACTGAAGCTTTCTTT.

The chain is built from TRBV13 and TRBJ1-1; D gene uncertain. Germline V gives CDR1 PRHDT, CDR2 FYEKMQ (reference sequence). Trimming shortened V by 2 bases and J by 0 bases, and 10 bases separated the two germline ends. The CDR3 extends over 15 amino acids. CDR3 nucleotide sequence: TGTGCCAGCAGCTTAAGAAGAGGGCTGAACACTGAAGCTTTCTTT. It yields the protein CASSLRRGLNTEAFF. Complete variable domain (other parts from reference TRBV13 and TRBJ1-1): AAGVIQSPRHLIKEKRETATLKCYPIPRHDTVYWYQQGPGQDPQFLISFYEKMQSDKGSIPDRFSAQQFSDYHSELNMSSLELGDSALYFCASSLRRGLNTEAFFGQGTRLTVV.

This chain connects TRBV7-6 to TRBJ2-5; D is uncertain. Germline CDR1 is SGHVS and CDR2 is FNYEAQ. Trimming took 1 base from V and 2 from J, leaving 8 bases between them. This CDR3 has 14 amino acids. The CDR3 region has the DNA TGTGCCAGCAGCTTAGGACGTAAGCAAGAGACCCAGTACTTC. Translation: CASSLGRKQETQYF.

The chain is built from TRBV5-4 and TRBJ1-4; D perhaps matches TRBD1 (5 bases). This CDR3 is 18 amino acids long. From germline, CDR1 is SGHNT and CDR2 YYREEE (reference sequence). V was pared by 4 bases and J by 1 base, with 20 bases between. The CDR3 region has the DNA TGTGCCAGCAGCCAGGGTATGGAGCAGCCTCAAACTAATGAAAAACTGTTTTTT. It codes for CASSQGMEQPQTNEKLFF.

The chain joins TRBV27 to TRBJ2-2, with D hard to call. The length of the CDR3 is 13 residues. Trimming removed 3 bases at V and 2 bases at J, with 4 bases between. The germline CDR1 and CDR2 sequences are MNHEY and SMNVEV (reference sequence). The CDR3 bases are TGTGCCAGCAGTTTGCGAAACACCGGGGAGCTGTTTTTT. This sequence encodes CASSLRNTGELFF.

V and J are TRBV7-3 and TRBJ1-1; D is unclear. V was cut by 5 bases and J by 4 bases, with 17 bases left in between. Germline CDR1 is SGHTA and CDR2 is FQGTGA. The CDR3 runs 15 residues. DNA of the CDR3: TGTGCCAGCAGCCCCCGGGCAGGATGGGGCACTGAAGCTTTCTTT. Amino acid sequence: CASSPRAGWGTEAFF.

The V and J genes are TRBV7-9 and TRBJ2-3; 14 bases are a match to TRBD2. Germline CDR1 is SEHNR and CDR2 is FQNEAQ (reference sequence). J gave up 5 bases and V 5 bases, and 3 bases lay outside the gene matches. This CDR3 spans 15 amino acids. CDR3 DNA sequence: TGTGCCAGCAGCCTCGGGACTAGCGGGAGAGATACGCAGTATTTT. Translated: CASSLGTSGRDTQYF.

The chain links TRBV6-1 to TRBJ2-3, with 8 bases aligning to TRBD2. V lost 3 bases, J lost 6 bases, and 14 bases stayed unmatched. CDR1 MNHNS and CDR2 SASEGT come from the germline V gene. This CDR3 spans 17 amino acids. The CDR3 is CASSDPKERGYVDTQYF. The DNA of the CDR3 is TGTGCCAGCAGTGACCCGAAGGAGCGGGGGTACGTTGATACGCAGTATTTT.

CDR3 loop: CASRRLAGAHEQYF. Here the CDR3 DNA reads TGTGCCAGCAGAAGACTAGCGGGAGCCCACGAGCAGTACTTC. The chain is built from TRBV6-5 and TRBJ2-7; 12 bases are shared with TRBD2. The ends lost 6 bases at V and 5 bases at J; junction bases unmatched: 5. The CDR3 has 14 amino acids. Germline loops: CDR1 MNHEY, CDR2 SVGAGI.

The chain combines TRBV7-3 with TRBJ2-3; 8 bases are a match to TRBD1. This CDR3 contains 15 residues. Per the germline V gene, CDR1 is SGHTA and CDR2 is FQGTGA. V lost 3 bases, J lost 0 bases, and 2 bases stayed unmatched. The CDR3 reads CASSFDRGSTDTQYF. CDR3 coding DNA: TGTGCCAGCAGCTTTGACAGGGGTAGCACAGATACGCAGTATTTT.

The chain recombines TRBV28 with TRBJ1-5; weak D call: TRBD1 (5 bases). The CDR3 contains 14 residues. The V gene's germline CDR1 is MDHEN and CDR2 SYDVKM. V was cut by 2 bases and J by 3 bases, with 8 bases left in between. The CDR3 loop is CASSLAGINQPQHF. The DNA for the CDR3 is TGTGCCAGCAGTTTAGCAGGGATCAATCAGCCCCAGCATTTT.

The rearrangement links TRBV6-6 to TRBJ2-1; TRBD2 matches 13 bases. The CDR3 runs to 14 residues. V shed 6 bases and J 6 bases; nucleotides not matched to a gene: 2. In germline, CDR1 is MNHNY, CDR2 SVGAGI (reference sequence). The chain's CDR3 is CASRTSGRPNEQFF. CDR3 coding DNA: TGTGCCAGCAGGACTAGCGGGAGGCCCAATGAGCAGTTCTTC.

The CDR3 spells CASSQGYGGSTDTQYF. In DNA form, the CDR3 reads TGTGCCAGCAGCCAAGGCTACGGGGGGAGCACAGATACGCAGTATTTT. This rearrangement joins TRBV14 to TRBJ2-3, with 7 bases that match TRBD2. From germline, CDR1 is SGHDN and CDR2 FVKESK. There are 16 residues in the CDR3. Unmatched junction bases numbered 4, after V lost 1 base and J lost 0 bases.

The chain has TRBV10-3 and TRBJ2-7; 8 positions agree with TRBD1. The CDR3 consists of 15 residues. Trimming cost V 6 bases and J 6 bases; bases outside gene matches: 13. CDR1 and CDR2 from the germline V gene are ENHRY and SYGVKD. The CDR3 spells CAISPLDRGRGEQYF. The CDR3 DNA is TGTGCCATCAGCCCACTCGACAGGGGACGGGGCGAGCAGTACTTC.

As for this clone: The sample has other DNA sequences that encode this CDR3 too. The V gene is TRBV19, the J gene TRBJ1-5, with D hard to call. Germline CDR1 is LNHDA and CDR2 is SQIVND (reference sequence). The V end was cut by 3 bases, the J end by 4 bases, with 4 bases between. The CDR3 runs 12 residues. The CDR3 nucleotides read TGTGCCAGTAGTATCGGGAATCAGCCCCAGCATTTT. It is translated as CASSIGNQPQHF.

The chain employs TRBV2 and TRBJ2-1; D may be TRBD2 (5 bases). Trimming removed 6 bases from V and 10 bases from J, with 13 bases in between. Germline CDR1 reads SNHLY; CDR2 reads FYNNEI. CDR3 size: 12 residues. In DNA, the CDR3 is TGTGCCAGCAGAAGTGGGAGTCTAGAGCAGTTCTTC. Protein product: CASRSGSLEQFF. Using reference TRBV2 and TRBJ2-1 for the parts outside the CDR3, the full variable domain is EPEVTQTPSHQVTQMGQEVILRCVPISNHLYFYWYRQILGQKVEFLVSFYNNEISEKSEIFDDQFSVERPDGSNFTLKIRSTKLEDSAMYFCASRSGSLEQFFGPGTRLTVL.

The chain combines TRBV7-9 with TRBJ2-1, with unresolved D. Germline CDR1 and CDR2: SEHNR and FQNEAQ (reference sequence). Deletions cut 3 bases from V and 6 bases from J, with 9 bases between. The CDR3 length is 13 residues. CDR3 in amino acids: CASSFIGGNEQFF. CDR3 sequence (DNA): TGTGCCAGCAGCTTCATAGGTGGCAATGAGCAGTTCTTC.

J is TRBJ2-7 and V is TRBV5-4, with 10 positions matching TRBD1. Germline V gene data show CDR1 as SGHNT and CDR2 as YYREEE (reference sequence). The J segment lost 2 bases and the V segment lost 5 bases, leaving 7 bases of the junction unmatched. This CDR3 is built from 15 residues. The CDR3 region is CASRKSGTGAYEQYF. CDR3 DNA sequence: TGTGCCAGCAGAAAGTCCGGGACAGGGGCCTACGAGCAGTACTTC.

The chain uses TRBV14 and TRBJ2-5; D is perhaps TRBD2 (5 bases). CDR1 and CDR2 from the germline V gene are SGHDN and FVKESK. Deletions cut 2 bases from V and 2 bases from J, with 12 bases between. The CDR3 extends over 15 amino acids. CDR3 bases: TGTGCCAGCAGCCAATATGTGACTACACAAGAGACCCAGTACTTC. Residues: CASSQYVTTQETQYF.

The chain combines TRBV14 with TRBJ2-1; 8 bases fit TRBD2. The germline CDR1 and CDR2 sequences are SGHDN and FVKESK. J lost 9 bases, V lost 3 bases, and 16 bases had no gene match. The CDR3 has 17 amino acids. The CDR3 here is CASSHIPSGGRWAEQFF. CDR3 DNA sequence: TGTGCCAGCAGCCACATCCCATCCGGCGGGAGGTGGGCTGAGCAGTTCTTC.